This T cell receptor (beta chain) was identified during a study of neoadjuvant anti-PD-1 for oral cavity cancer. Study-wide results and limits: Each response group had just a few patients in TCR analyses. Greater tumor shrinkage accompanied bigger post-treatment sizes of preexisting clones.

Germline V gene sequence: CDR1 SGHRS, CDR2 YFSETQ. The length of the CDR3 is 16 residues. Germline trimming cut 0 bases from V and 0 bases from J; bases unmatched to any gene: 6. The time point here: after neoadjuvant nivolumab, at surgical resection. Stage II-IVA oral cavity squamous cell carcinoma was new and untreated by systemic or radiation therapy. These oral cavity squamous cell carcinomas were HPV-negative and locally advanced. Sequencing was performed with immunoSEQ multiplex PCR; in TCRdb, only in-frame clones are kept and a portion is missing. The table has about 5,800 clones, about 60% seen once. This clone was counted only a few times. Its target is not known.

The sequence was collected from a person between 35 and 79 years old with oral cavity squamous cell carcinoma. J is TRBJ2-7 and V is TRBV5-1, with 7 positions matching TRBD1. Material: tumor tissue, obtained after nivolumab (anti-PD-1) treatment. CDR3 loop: CASSLAKTGSSYEQYF. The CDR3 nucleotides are TGCGCCAGCAGCTTGGCTAAGACAGGGTCCTCCTACGAGCAGTACTTC. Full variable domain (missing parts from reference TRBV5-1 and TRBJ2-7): KAGVTQTPRYLIKTRGQQVTLSCSPISGHRSVSWYQQTPGQGLQFLFEYFSETQRNKGNFPGRFSGRQFSNSRSEMNVSTLELGDSALYLCASSLAKTGSSYEQYFGPGTRLTVT.